The entry that follows covers one T cell receptor beta chain sequence. Its antigen specificity is not known. Base qualities were left out, and no much larger clone turns up one base away. The immunoSEQ Assay, a bias-controlled multiplex PCR, was used to amplify TCRbeta CDR3 regions from genomic DNA. For the original study's pipeline: The number of nucleated cells in each sample was estimated from the amplification of reference gene primers within the assay. To quantify the absolute abundance of each unique TCRbeta CDR3 rearrangement, sequence reads were collapsed and filtered. For each sample, productive Simpson clonality was calculated by taking the square root of Simpson's diversity index across productive rearrangements. TCRdb provides this immuneACCESS table in a form limited to in-frame rearrangements. Some clones are lacking; in checked studies, under half of them reflect an unresolved V gene, and why the rest are absent is not known. Clonal size and the V and J genes are those of that table, whereas D and trimming came from the DNA. The sample records around 220,000 clones, about nine tenths of which are singletons. 1.5% to 2% of the sample is held by the ten biggest clonotypes.

Participants in the prospective study were enrolled through a virtual design, were aged roughly 18 to 100 years, and lived in roughly 26 United States geographic areas. In the prospective study, cohorts were assigned on the basis of participant-reported clinical history obtained from a screening survey and a study questionnaire. Recovered participants in ImmuneRACE Cohort 3 were defined by two consecutive negative NP/OP PCR tests, clearance by a healthcare professional, or resolution of symptoms. In the prospective study, mobile phlebotomists collected whole blood, serum and a nasopharyngeal or oropharyngeal swab from each participant. Over a roughly 2-month period, participants in the prospective study had the option of providing additional blood draws and questionnaires. Before DNA extraction, blood samples from the prospective study were shipped at room temperature or frozen. The CDR3 holds 15 amino acids from the cysteine to the phenylalanine. Just CDR3 DNA is preserved here, 45 bases in frame from base 1. The germline V gene supplies CDR1 SGDLS and CDR2 YYNGEE. Relative to germline, V is 0 bases shorter and J is 7 bases shorter, with 11 bases between their ends.

These data originate in a study of blood T cell repertoires in COVID-19 (dated by TCRdb to the early 2020s). At the level of the whole study: Collaborator samples came from the United States, Italy and Spain and covered acute and convalescent phases of COVID-19. Nearly every sample came with metadata listing a de-identified subject ID, COVID-19 status, age in years and sex. The repertoires were released in a freely available public database meant as a resource for research on the immune response to SARS-CoV-2. HLA class I and class II types, where available, came from metadata supplied by the sample provider rather than from assay-based typing. The dataset comprised deeply sampled blood TCRbeta repertoires from subjects exposed to, actively infected with, or recovered from COVID-19. The samples were drawn from two sources: the first 160 participants of the ongoing ImmuneRACE study, and 1,254 subjects contributed by 6 global collaborators. The prospective study material was composed of cDNA or gDNA derived from T cells, B-cell-depleted T cells, or PBMCs.

The study at large found these results: Clinical and demographic metadata were provided uncurated, with the amount varying by source and participant.

What was sequenced was PBMCs or T cells enriched from blood (not recorded which). Here the chain combines TRBV9 and TRBJ1-6, with the D gene call left open. This sequence was found in a woman younger than 35 who had recovered from COVID-19. DNA sequence: TGTGCCAGCAGCGTAGCCGTGGGAGGGAATTCACCCCTCCACTTT. Its protein is CASSVAVGGNSPLHF.